The TCR beta chain described here comes from a study of T cells in Graves' hyperthyroidism and ophthalmopathy. The study's findings and limits: Prediction of ophthalmopathy progression came a median roughly 6.7 months pre-onset. Within blood appeared most thyroid clonotypes that had expanded above 0.001. Stable hyperthyroidism was told apart from ophthalmopathy by a model built on 13 V-J features.

This clonotype has more than one count but fewer than ten. Its antigen is not identified. RNA transcripts yielded amplified TCR beta CDR3 regions. A first-round RT-PCR of the TCR CDR3 used the HTBI primer set. Each CDR3 protein gets one entry after TCRdb re-called the multiplex PCR reads with MiXCR. This sample carries roughly 570,000 distinct CDR3 sequences, approximately 14% of them seen once, and the ten largest clones take around 7.8%. Together with thyroid ultrasound, orbital computed tomography, serum thyroxine and TRAb, clinical symptoms were used for diagnoses. The germline V gene has CDR1 SGDLS and CDR2 YYNGEE. This CDR3 spans 15 amino acids. The V and J ends lost 0 bases and 3 bases respectively, with 10 bases between them.

The receptor comes from a woman aged 25 to 39 with Graves' hyperthyroidism. This chain joins TRBV9 and TRBJ2-1; D remains ambiguous. The sample comprised blood. DNA for the CDR3: TGTGCCAGCAGCGTAGAAGAAAGGGTCTACAATGAGCAGTTCTTC. Its translation: CASSVEERVYNEQFF.